Below are 20 T cell receptor beta chains sequenced from a single sample in a study of OX40 agonist ivuxolimab in advanced cancers. Profiling relied on immunoSEQ multiplex PCR, and the TCRdb table lists in-frame clones only, not all of them. The table has under 100,000 clones, about nine tenths seen once. The sample in question was CD4+ or CD8+ T cells sorted from blood, obtained in a trial of the OX40 agonist ivuxolimab. These receptors came from an adult with an advanced solid tumor such as melanoma, head and neck, liver or kidney cancer.

J is TRBJ2-1 and V is TRBV10-2; D perhaps matches TRBD2 (6 bases). Trimming left V 6 bases short and J 5 bases short, with 11 bases between. The CDR3 spans 13 residues. Germline V gene sequence: CDR1 WSHSY, CDR2 SAAADI. The CDR3 protein is CASRGTPDNEQFF. In DNA, the CDR3 is TGCGCCAGCAGGGGGACTCCAGACAATGAGCAGTTCTTC.

This clone was detected only once. This chain connects TRBV27 to TRBJ1-6, with 7 bases identical to TRBD1. After removal of 5 bases from V and 9 bases from J, the junction contained 7 bases not matched to a gene. The CDR3 extends over 14 amino acids. CDR1 is MNHEY, CDR2 SMNVEV, per germline (reference sequence). The CDR3 region has the DNA TGTGCCAGCAGTCCGGGACAGACCAGTTCACCCCTCCACTTT. Residues: CASSPGQTSSPLHF.

The chain has TRBV10-3 and TRBJ2-7; D is possibly TRBD2 (5 bases). The CDR3 sequence is 14 residues long. Between the trimmed V and J ends, which lost 3 bases and 0 bases, there was a span of 9 bases. Per the germline V gene, CDR1 is ENHRY and CDR2 is SYGVKD. The CDR3 bases are TGTGCCATCAGTGACCTGGGGAGCTCCTACGAGCAGTACTTC. Translation gives CAISDLGSSYEQYF.

This chain connects TRBV29-1 to TRBJ1-2; D not resolved. Trimming shortened V by 1 base and J by 1 base, and 1 base separated the two germline ends. This CDR3 region has 11 residues. In germline, CDR1 is SQVTM, CDR2 ANQGSEA. The CDR3 sequence is CSVEVNYGYTF. In DNA, the CDR3 is TGCAGCGTTGAAGTTAACTATGGCTACACCTTC.

This chain joins TRBV19 and TRBJ2-1, with 10 bases fitting TRBD1. J was trimmed by 7 bases and V by 5 bases; bases with no gene match: 5. This CDR3 is 14 amino acids long. Germline loops: CDR1 LNHDA, CDR2 SQIVND (reference sequence). CDR3 sequence reads: CASSGTGVGNEQFF. CDR3 sequence (DNA): TGTGCCAGTAGTGGGACAGGGGTGGGGAATGAGCAGTTCTTC.

The chain couples TRBV6-4 to TRBJ1-1; no reliable D call. CDR3 length equals 16 residues. CDR1 is MRHNA and CDR2 is SNTAGT in the germline V gene. V was clipped by 5 bases and J by 5 bases, with 21 bases between them. The chain's CDR3 is CASSRTSWGSRTEAFF. CDR3 sequence (DNA): TGTGCCAGCAGTCGTACGTCATGGGGTTCGAGGACTGAAGCTTTCTTT.

This rearrangement joins TRBV13 to TRBJ2-7, with 12 bases that match TRBD2. CDR3 length equals 15 residues. Germline V gene sequence: CDR1 PRHDT, CDR2 FYEKMQ (reference sequence). The V gene end was trimmed by 8 bases and the J gene end by 4 bases; junction bases not matched to a gene: 9. CDR3 residues: CASGRLAGASYEQYF. The CDR3 bases are TGTGCCAGCGGCCGACTAGCGGGGGCCAGTTACGAGCAGTACTTC.

The chain couples TRBV19 to TRBJ2-2; D perhaps matches TRBD2 (5 bases). Trimming removed 8 bases at V and 5 bases at J, with 12 bases between. The germline V gene has CDR1 LNHDA and CDR2 SQIVND (reference sequence). This CDR3 spans 13 amino acids. For the CDR3, the DNA is TGTGCCAGTCGGGATATTCGGACCGGGGAGCTGTTTTTT. Its protein is CASRDIRTGELFF.

The CDR3 nucleotides are TGCGCCAGCAGCGACCCTTCCTACGAGCAGTACTTC. This codes for CASSDPSYEQYF. This chain links TRBV10-1 with TRBJ2-7; D remains unclear. The ends were cut back, 6 bases at V and 1 base at J, with 7 bases in the middle. The germline V gene has CDR1 WNHNN and CDR2 SYGVQD (reference sequence). The CDR3 spans 12 residues.

The rearrangement links TRBV15 to TRBJ1-1; the D gene is possibly TRBD1 (5 bases). CDR3 size: 14 residues. From germline, CDR1 is LNHNV and CDR2 YYDKDF (reference sequence). Trimming pared 3 bases from V and 5 bases from J, leaving 13 bases between. The CDR3 reads CATSSAREVTEAFF. The CDR3 coding sequence is TGTGCCACCAGCAGTGCCAGGGAGGTAACTGAAGCTTTCTTT.

The chain recombines TRBV9 with TRBJ1-6; D call uncertain. From germline, CDR1 is SGDLS and CDR2 YYNGEE. The CDR3 has 17 amino acids. The V end lost 0 bases, the J end lost 0 bases, and 10 bases lay between the germline ends. CDR3 DNA: TGTGCCAGCAGCGTAGGCGGCGGGAGCTCCTATAATTCACCCCTCCACTTT. Its protein product is CASSVGGGSSYNSPLHF.

The genes are TRBV27 and TRBJ1-2; no clear D. Germline lookup yields CDR1 MNHEY and CDR2 SMNVEV (reference sequence). V was pared by 6 bases and J by 8 bases, with 16 bases between. The CDR3 extends over 13 amino acids. The CDR3 nucleotides are TGTGCCAGCAGCCGAACAGAGTCGTGGGGCTACACCTTC. Translating gives CASSRTESWGYTF.

The chain employs TRBV6-5 and TRBJ1-2, with a possible D match to TRBD1 (6 bases). Germline loops: CDR1 MNHEY, CDR2 SVGAGI. The CDR3 has 16 residues. Deletions cut 0 bases from V and 3 bases from J, with 14 bases between. The CDR3 DNA sequence: TGTGCCAGCAGTTACTCGAGGGGGGAAAAGGACTATGGCTACACCTTC. This translates into CASSYSRGEKDYGYTF.

This chain joins TRBV10-3 and TRBJ2-7; 11 bases are a match to TRBD2. V was clipped by 4 bases and J by 3 bases; unmatched bases: 8. Looked up from germline, CDR1 is ENHRY and CDR2 is SYGVKD. The CDR3 consists of 16 residues. This CDR3 reads CAISASSGGTDYEQYF. The CDR3 DNA is TGTGCCATCAGTGCCTCTAGCGGGGGGACTGACTACGAGCAGTACTTC.

The chain employs TRBV6-5 and TRBJ2-5; 10 bases fit TRBD2. The V segment lost 4 bases and the J segment 3 bases; nucleotides outside the gene matches: 8. CDR1 and CDR2 from the germline V gene are MNHEY and SVGAGI. This CDR3 is built from 16 residues. CDR3 region: CASSLLSGGTEETQYF. In nucleotides, the CDR3 is TGTGCCAGCAGTTTACTTAGCGGGGGGACCGAAGAGACCCAGTACTTC.

V is TRBV27 and J is TRBJ1-1, with a tentative D call TRBD1 (6 bases). V was pared by 2 bases and J by 5 bases, with 15 bases between. CDR3 length: 15 amino acids. The germline CDR1 and CDR2 sequences are MNHEY and SMNVEV (reference sequence). CDR3 sequence: CASSLGGGAGTEAFF. The CDR3 nucleotides read TGTGCCAGCAGTTTAGGGGGGGGCGCGGGAACTGAAGCTTTCTTT.

This chain joins TRBV10-1 and TRBJ2-1; D gene unclear. V shed 0 bases and J shed 4 bases, with 7 bases lying between them. CDR3 length: 14 residues. Looked up from germline, CDR1 is WNHNN and CDR2 is SYGVQD (reference sequence). The CDR3 coding sequence is TGCGCCAGCAGTGAGTCCGCGCCATACAATGAGCAGTTCTTC. Amino acids: CASSESAPYNEQFF.

V usage is TRBV7-6 and J usage is TRBJ2-2; D is unclear. Trimming cost V 1 base and J 5 bases, with 5 bases left between them. Germline CDR1 SGHVS, CDR2 FNYEAQ. This CDR3 has 13 residues. This chain's CDR3 is CASSLEITGELFF. CDR3 in DNA: TGTGCCAGCAGCTTAGAAATTACCGGGGAGCTGTTTTTT.

The rearrangement links TRBV11-2 to TRBJ2-5, with 9 bases that match TRBD2. In germline, CDR1 is SGHAT, CDR2 FQNNGV. The CDR3 sequence is 17 residues long. After removal of 3 bases from V and 0 bases from J, the junction contained 8 bases not matched to a gene. The CDR3 nucleotides are TGTGCCAGCAGCTTTTTTAGCGGGGGTTACTACCAAGAGACCCAGTACTTC. It codes for CASSFFSGGYYQETQYF. Full variable domain (outside the CDR3, taken from reference TRBV11-2 and TRBJ2-5): EAGVAQSPRYKIIEKRQSVAFWCNPISGHATLYWYQQILGQGPKLLIQFQNNGVVDDSQLPKDRFSAERLKGVDSTLKIQPAKLEDSAVYLCASSFFSGGYYQETQYFGPGTRLLVL.

V gene TRBV6-4 combines with J gene TRBJ2-3, with D unresolved. Germline V CDR1 and CDR2: MRHNA, SNTAGT. The CDR3 has 12 residues. V lost 2 bases to trimming and J lost 4 bases, with 4 bases between them. CDR3 nucleotides: TGTGCCAGCAGTGACATGGCAGATACGCAGTATTTT. Its translation is CASSDMADTQYF.